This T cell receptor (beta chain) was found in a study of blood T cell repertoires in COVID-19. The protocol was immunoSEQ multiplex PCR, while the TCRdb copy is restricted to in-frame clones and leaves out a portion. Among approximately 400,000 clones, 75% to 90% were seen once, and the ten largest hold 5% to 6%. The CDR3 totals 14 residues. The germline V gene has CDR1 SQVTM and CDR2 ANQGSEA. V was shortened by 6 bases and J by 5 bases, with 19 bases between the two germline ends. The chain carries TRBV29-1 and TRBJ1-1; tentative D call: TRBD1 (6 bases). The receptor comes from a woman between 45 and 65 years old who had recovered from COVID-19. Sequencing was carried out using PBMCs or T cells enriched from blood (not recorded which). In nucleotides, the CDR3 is TGCAGCGTCTCATGGGGGGGCGCGGGGACTGAAGCTTTCTTT. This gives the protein CSVSWGGAGTEAFF.